In this sample, the clone carrying this TCR beta chain turned up once. What it recognizes is unknown. CDR1 and CDR2 from the germline V gene are MNHEY and SMNVEV (reference sequence). V was shortened by 8 bases and J by 0 bases, with 11 bases between the two germline ends. The CDR3 covers 14 residues. Recently defined diagnostic criteria for definite or probable disease were fulfilled by Susac syndrome patients. This record belongs to a study of CD8 T cells in Susac syndrome. Study results and caveats: In total CD8+ repertoires, approximately 17 Susac-specific public clones were found, and roughly 5 in CD8+ TEMRA repertoires. The study recognized that the number of individuals in its TCR sequencing and HLA analysis was relatively small. Clonal expansion of CD8+ cells in Susac peaked in TEMRA cells (and in active patients).

After extraction with the RNeasy kit, about 0.45 to 1 ug of the RNA was reverse transcribed using random hexamers. TCRdb recomputed calls from the immunoSEQ multiplex PCR reads with MiXCR, one row per CDR3 protein. The table shows some 100,000 distinct CDR3 sequences, with about 96% occurring only once. This receptor was taken from a human donor with Susac syndrome. Sequences were obtained from CD8+ T cells from PBMCs. The chain couples TRBV27 to TRBJ2-1, with D uncertain. Written as DNA, the CDR3 is TGTGCCAGCTGTACCTTGGGCTCCTACAATGAGCAGTTCTTC. Its protein product is CASCTLGSYNEQFF.